The clone carrying this TCR beta chain has a count of ten or more. The target antigen is unknown. The data were obtained in a study of blood T cells in healthy people across ages. Study-level findings and limits: Older individuals had lower TCR beta diversity per million T cells (the decline was roughly linear).

The V end was cut by 4 bases, the J end by 5 bases, with 13 bases between. Per the germline V gene, CDR1 is LGHNA and CDR2 is YNFKEQ. This CDR3 is 14 amino acids long. The use of a sample-barcoded 5' primer and a J-beta primer mix characterized a second PCR of about 6 to 12 cycles. TCRdb itself ran the 5' RACE reads through MiXCR, one entry per CDR3 protein. The sample includes more than 500,000 distinct CDR3 sequences, 25% to 35% of them seen just once. A further study also used this sample, focusing on T cells of mothers and their children.

Specimen: blood. The origin of this receptor is a boy aged 2 to 10 in good health. The chain couples TRBV4-2 to TRBJ2-3; the D gene is possibly TRBD2 (5 bases). CDR3 DNA: TGTGCCAGCAGCCGAGAGGGTGGGGTAGATACGCAGTATTTT. Translating it yields CASSREGGVDTQYF.